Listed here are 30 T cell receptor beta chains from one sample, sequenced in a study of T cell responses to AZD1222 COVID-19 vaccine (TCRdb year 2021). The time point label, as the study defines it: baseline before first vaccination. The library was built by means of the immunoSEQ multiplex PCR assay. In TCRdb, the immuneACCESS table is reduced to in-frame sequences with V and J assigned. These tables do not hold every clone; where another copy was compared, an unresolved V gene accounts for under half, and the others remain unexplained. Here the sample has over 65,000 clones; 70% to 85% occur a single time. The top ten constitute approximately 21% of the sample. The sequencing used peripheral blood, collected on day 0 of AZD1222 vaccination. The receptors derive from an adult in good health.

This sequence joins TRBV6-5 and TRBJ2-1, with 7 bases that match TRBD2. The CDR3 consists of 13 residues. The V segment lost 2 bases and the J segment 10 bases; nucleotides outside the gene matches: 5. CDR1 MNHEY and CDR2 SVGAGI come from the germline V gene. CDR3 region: CASSYLAAMEQFF. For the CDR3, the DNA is TGTGCCAGCAGTTACCTAGCGGCTATGGAGCAGTTCTTC.

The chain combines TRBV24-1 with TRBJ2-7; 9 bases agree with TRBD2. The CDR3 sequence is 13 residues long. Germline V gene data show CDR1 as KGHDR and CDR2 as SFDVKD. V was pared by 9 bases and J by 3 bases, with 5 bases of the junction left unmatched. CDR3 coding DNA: TGTGCCACCGCTAGCGGGACGGGCTACGAGCAGTACTTC. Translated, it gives CATASGTGYEQYF.

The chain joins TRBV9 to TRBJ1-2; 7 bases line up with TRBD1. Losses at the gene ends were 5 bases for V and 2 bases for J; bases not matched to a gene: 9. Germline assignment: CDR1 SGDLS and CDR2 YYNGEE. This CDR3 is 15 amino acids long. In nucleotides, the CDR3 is TGTGCCAGCAGTACAGGGGCCGTTTCCAACTATGGCTACACCTTC. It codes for CASSTGAVSNYGYTF.

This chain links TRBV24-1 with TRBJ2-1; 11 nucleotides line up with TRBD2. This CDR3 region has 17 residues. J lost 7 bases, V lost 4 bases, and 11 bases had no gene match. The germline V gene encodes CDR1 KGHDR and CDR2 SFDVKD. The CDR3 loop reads CATSEFSGRGERNEQFF. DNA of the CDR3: TGTGCCACCAGTGAATTTAGCGGGAGGGGCGAAAGGAATGAGCAGTTCTTC.

This CDR3 reads CASSFGGQGMAEAFF. CDR3 bases: TGCGCCAGCAGCTTTGGGGGACAGGGCATGGCTGAAGCTTTCTTT. V and J are TRBV5-1 and TRBJ1-1; 9 positions match TRBD1. The V gene end was trimmed by 2 bases and the J gene end by 6 bases; junction bases not matched to a gene: 8. Germline CDR1 reads SGHRS; CDR2 reads YFSETQ. The CDR3 sequence is 15 residues long.

This CDR3 reads CASSLLGEQYF. The CDR3 bases are TGTGCCAGCAGCTTACTGGGGGAGCAGTACTTC. The chain employs TRBV11-2 and TRBJ2-7; D unresolved. The CDR3 has 11 amino acids. V shed 2 bases and J shed 7 bases, with 6 bases lying between them. Germline V gene data show CDR1 as SGHAT and CDR2 as FQNNGV.

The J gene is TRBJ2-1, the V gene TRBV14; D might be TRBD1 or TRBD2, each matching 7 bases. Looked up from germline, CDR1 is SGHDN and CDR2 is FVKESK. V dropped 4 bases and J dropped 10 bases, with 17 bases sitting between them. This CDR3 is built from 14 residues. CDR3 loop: CASSRDRVTSEQFF. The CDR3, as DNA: TGTGCCAGCAGCCGGGACAGAGTGACTAGCGAGCAGTTCTTC.

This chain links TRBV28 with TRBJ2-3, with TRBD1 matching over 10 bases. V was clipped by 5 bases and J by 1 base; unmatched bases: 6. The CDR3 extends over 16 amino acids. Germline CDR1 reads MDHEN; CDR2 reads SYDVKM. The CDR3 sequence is CASSPGQGWGTDTQYF. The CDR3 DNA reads TGTGCCAGCAGTCCGGGACAGGGGTGGGGCACAGATACGCAGTATTTT.

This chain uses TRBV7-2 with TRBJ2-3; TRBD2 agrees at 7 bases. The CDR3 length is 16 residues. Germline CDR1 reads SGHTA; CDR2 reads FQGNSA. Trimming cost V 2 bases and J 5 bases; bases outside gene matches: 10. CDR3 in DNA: TGTGCCAGCAGCTTATATGGCGGGAGAGGGAAAGATACGCAGTATTTT. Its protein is CASSLYGGRGKDTQYF. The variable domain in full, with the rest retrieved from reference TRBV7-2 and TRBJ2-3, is GAGVSQSPSNKVTEKGKDVELRCDPISGHTALYWYRQSLGQGLEFLIYFQGNSAPDKSGLPSDRFSAERTGGSVSTLTIQRTQQEDSAVYLCASSLYGGRGKDTQYFGPGTRLTVL.

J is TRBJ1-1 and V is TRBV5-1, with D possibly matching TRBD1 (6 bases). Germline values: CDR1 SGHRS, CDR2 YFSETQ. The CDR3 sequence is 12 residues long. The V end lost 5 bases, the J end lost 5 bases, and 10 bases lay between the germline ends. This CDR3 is CASRYGQTEAFF. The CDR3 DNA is TGCGCCAGCAGATACGGACAGACTGAAGCTTTCTTT.

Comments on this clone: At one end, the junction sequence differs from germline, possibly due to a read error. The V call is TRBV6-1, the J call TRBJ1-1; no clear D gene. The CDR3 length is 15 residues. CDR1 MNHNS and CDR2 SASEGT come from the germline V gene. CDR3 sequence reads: CASREALIMNTEAFF. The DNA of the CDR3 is TGTGCCAGCAGAGAAGCACTTATAATGAACACTGAAGCTTTCTTT.

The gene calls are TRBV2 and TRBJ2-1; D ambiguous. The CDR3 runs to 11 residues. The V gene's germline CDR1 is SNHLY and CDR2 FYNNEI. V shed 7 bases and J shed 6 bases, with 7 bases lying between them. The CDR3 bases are TGTGCCAGCAATTATGCCAATGAGCAGTTCTTC. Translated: CASNYANEQFF. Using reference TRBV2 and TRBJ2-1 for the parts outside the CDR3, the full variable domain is EPEVTQTPSHQVTQMGQEVILRCVPISNHLYFYWYRQILGQKVEFLVSFYNNEISEKSEIFDDQFSVERPDGSNFTLKIRSTKLEDSAMYFCASNYANEQFFGPGTRLTVL.

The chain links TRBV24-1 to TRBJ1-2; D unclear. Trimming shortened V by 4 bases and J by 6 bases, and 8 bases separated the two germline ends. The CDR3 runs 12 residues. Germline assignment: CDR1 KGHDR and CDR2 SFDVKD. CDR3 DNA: TGTGCCACCAGTGACAGGTCCGATGGCTACACCTTC. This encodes CATSDRSDGYTF.

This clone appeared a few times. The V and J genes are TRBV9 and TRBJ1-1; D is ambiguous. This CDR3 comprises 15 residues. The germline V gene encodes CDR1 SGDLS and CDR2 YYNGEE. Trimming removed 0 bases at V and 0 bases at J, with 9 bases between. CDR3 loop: CASSVGVRMNTEAFF. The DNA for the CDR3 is TGTGCCAGCAGCGTAGGAGTTAGGATGAACACTGAAGCTTTCTTT. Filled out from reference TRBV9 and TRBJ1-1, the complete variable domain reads DSGVTQTPKHLITATGQRVTLRCSPRSGDLSVYWYQQSLDQGLQFLIQYYNGEERAKGNILERFSAQQFPDLHSELNLSSLELGDSALYFCASSVGVRMNTEAFFGQGTRLTVV.

CDR3 coding DNA: TGTGCCAGCAGCTGGGGCCCAACGGGGAATGAAAAACTGTTTTTT. This sequence encodes CASSWGPTGNEKLFF. V and J are TRBV5-6 and TRBJ1-4, with D perhaps matching TRBD1 (5 bases). V was cut by 3 bases and J by 5 bases, with 14 bases left in between. This CDR3 spans 15 amino acids. Germline values: CDR1 SGHDT, CDR2 YYEEEE. Based on the CDR3 plus reference TRBV5-6 and TRBJ1-4, the full variable domain is DAGVTQSPTHLIKTRGQQVTLRCSPKSGHDTVSWYQQALGQGPQFIFQYYEEEERQRGNFPDRFSGHQFPNYSSELNVNALLLGDSALYLCASSWGPTGNEKLFFGSGTQLSVL.

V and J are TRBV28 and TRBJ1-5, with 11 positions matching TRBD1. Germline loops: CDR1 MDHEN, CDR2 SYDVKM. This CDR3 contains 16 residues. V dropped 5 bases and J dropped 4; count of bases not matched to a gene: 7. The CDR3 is CASSPRTGGWNQPQHF. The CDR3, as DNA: TGTGCCAGCAGTCCGAGGACAGGGGGCTGGAATCAGCCCCAGCATTTT.

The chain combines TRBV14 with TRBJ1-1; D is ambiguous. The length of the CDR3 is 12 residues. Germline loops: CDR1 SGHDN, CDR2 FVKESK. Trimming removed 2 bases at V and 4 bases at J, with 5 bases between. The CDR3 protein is CASSQQGTEAFF. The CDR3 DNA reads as TGTGCCAGCAGCCAACAAGGCACTGAAGCTTTCTTT.

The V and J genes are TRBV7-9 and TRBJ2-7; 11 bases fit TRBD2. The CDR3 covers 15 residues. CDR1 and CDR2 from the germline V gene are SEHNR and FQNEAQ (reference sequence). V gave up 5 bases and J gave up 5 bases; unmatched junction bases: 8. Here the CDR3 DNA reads TGTGCCAGCAGCCATACTAGCGGGAGTAGGAACGAGCAGTACTTC. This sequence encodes CASSHTSGSRNEQYF. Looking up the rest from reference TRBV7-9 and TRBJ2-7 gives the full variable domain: DTGVSQNPRHKITKRGQNVTFRCDPISEHNRLYWYRQTLGQGPEFLTYFQNEAQLEKSRLLSDRFSAERPKGSFSTLEIQRTEQGDSAMYLCASSHTSGSRNEQYFGPGTRLTVT.

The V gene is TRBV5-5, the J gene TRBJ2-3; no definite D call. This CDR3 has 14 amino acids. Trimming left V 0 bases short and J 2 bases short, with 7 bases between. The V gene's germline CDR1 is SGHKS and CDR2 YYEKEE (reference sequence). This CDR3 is CASSLVQYTDTQYF. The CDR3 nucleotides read TGTGCCAGCAGCTTGGTACAGTACACAGATACGCAGTATTTT. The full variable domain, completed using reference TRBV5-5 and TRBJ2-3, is DAGVTQSPTHLIKTRGQQVTLRCSPISGHKSVSWYQQVLGQGPQFIFQYYEKEERGRGNFPDRFSARQFPNYSSELNVNALLLGDSALYLCASSLVQYTDTQYFGPGTRLTVL.

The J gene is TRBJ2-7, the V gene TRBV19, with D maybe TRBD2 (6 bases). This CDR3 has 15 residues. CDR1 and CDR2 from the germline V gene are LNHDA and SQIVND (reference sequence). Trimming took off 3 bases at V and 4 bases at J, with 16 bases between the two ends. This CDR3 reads CASSIIGSRGYEQYF. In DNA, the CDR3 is TGTGCCAGTAGTATTATAGGGTCCCGGGGGTACGAGCAGTACTTC.

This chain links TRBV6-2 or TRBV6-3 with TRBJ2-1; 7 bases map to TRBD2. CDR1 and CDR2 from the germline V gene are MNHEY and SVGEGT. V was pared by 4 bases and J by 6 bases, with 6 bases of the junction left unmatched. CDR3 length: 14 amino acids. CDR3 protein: CASSSASGGNEQFF. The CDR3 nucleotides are TGTGCCAGCAGTTCGGCTAGCGGAGGCAATGAGCAGTTCTTC.

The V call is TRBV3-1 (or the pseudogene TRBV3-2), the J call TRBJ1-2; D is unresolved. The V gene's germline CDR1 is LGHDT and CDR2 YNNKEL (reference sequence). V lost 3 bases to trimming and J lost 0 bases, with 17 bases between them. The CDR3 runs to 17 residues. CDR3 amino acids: CASSQLDQPGANYGYTF. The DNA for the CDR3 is TGTGCCAGCAGCCAGCTAGATCAACCGGGAGCTAACTATGGCTACACCTTC.

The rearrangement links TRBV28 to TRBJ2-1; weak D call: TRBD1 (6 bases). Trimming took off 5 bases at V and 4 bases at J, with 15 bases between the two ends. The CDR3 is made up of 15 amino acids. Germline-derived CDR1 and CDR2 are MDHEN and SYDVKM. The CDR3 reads CASSAGGRGYNEQFF. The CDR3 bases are TGTGCCAGCAGTGCCGGAGGCAGGGGATACAATGAGCAGTTCTTC. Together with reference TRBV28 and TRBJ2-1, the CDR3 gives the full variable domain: DVKVTQSSRYLVKRTGEKVFLECVQDMDHENMFWYRQDPGLGLRLIYFSYDVKMKEKGDIPEGYSVSREKKERFSLILESASTNQTSMYLCASSAGGRGYNEQFFGPGTRLTVL.

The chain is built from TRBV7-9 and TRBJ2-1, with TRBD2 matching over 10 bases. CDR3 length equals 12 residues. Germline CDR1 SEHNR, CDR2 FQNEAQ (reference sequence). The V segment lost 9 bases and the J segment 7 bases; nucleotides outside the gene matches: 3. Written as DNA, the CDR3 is TGTGCCAGTAGCGGGAGGTCAAATGAGCAGTTCTTC. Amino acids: CASSGRSNEQFF.

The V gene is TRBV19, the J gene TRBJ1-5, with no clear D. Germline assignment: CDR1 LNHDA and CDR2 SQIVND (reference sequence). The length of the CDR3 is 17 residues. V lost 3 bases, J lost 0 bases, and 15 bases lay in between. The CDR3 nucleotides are TGTGCCAGTAGTATTTGGGTTGACCCCTATAGCAATCAGCCCCAGCATTTT. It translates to CASSIWVDPYSNQPQHF.

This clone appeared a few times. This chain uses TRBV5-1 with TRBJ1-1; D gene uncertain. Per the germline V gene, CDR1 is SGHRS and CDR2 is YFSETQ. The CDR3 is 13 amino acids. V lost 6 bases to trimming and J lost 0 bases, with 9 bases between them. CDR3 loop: CASTTRMNTEAFF. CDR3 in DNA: TGCGCCAGCACCACCCGGATGAACACTGAAGCTTTCTTT.

CDR3 bases: TGTGCCAGCTCACCAGGACTAGCGGGAGGCGTGGAGCAGTTCTTC. Encoded protein: CASSPGLAGGVEQFF. The rearrangement joins TRBV18 to TRBJ2-1, with 14 bases fitting TRBD2. The CDR3 length is 15 residues. The ends lost 2 bases at V and 10 bases at J; junction bases unmatched: 4. The germline V gene encodes CDR1 KGHSH and CDR2 LQKENI.

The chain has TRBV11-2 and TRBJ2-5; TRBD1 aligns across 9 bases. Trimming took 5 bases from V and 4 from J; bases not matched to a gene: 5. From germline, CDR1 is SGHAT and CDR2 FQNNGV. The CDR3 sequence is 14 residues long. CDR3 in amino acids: CASSLDRGGETQYF. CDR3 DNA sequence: TGTGCCAGCAGCCTGGACAGGGGAGGAGAGACCCAGTACTTC.

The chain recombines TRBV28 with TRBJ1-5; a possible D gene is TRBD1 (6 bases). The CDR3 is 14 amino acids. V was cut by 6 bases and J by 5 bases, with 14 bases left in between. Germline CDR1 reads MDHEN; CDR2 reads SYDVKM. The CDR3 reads CASRGSQGHQPQHF. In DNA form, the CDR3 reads TGTGCCAGCAGAGGTTCACAGGGACATCAGCCCCAGCATTTT. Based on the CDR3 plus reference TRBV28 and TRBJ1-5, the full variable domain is DVKVTQSSRYLVKRTGEKVFLECVQDMDHENMFWYRQDPGLGLRLIYFSYDVKMKEKGDIPEGYSVSREKKERFSLILESASTNQTSMYLCASRGSQGHQPQHFGDGTRLSIL.

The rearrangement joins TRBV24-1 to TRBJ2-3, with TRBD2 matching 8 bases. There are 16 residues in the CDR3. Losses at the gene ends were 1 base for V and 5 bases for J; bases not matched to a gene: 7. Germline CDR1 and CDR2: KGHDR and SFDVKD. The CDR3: CATSDFGREGIDTQYF. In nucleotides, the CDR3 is TGTGCCACCAGTGATTTCGGACGGGAGGGCATAGATACGCAGTATTTT.